The rows below give T cell receptor beta chains drawn from one sample of a study of OX40 agonist ivuxolimab in advanced cancers. Assay: immunoSEQ multiplex PCR; the TCRdb copy retains only in-frame clones and omits some. This sample has more than 100,000 clones, with 75% to 90% found just once. The sample was CD4+ or CD8+ T cells sorted from blood, taken in a trial of the OX40 agonist ivuxolimab. These receptors originate from an adult with an advanced solid tumor such as melanoma, head and neck, liver or kidney cancer. The conserved cysteine and the conserved F or W are not part of the CDR3 here. D genes are given only for firm matches.

D	V	CDR3
NA	TRBV18	ASSPPPGEETQY
TRBD2	TRBV27	ASSVRAPGTSGAGSQETQY
NA	TRBV2	ASSEAETSTQY
NA	TRBV10-3	AISESRGYGYT
NA	TRBV7-2	ASSLRQTNEKLF
TRBD1	TRBV6-6	ASSYGTGGDYGYT
TRBD1	TRBV2	ASSGDRDGNQPQH
TRBD1	TRBV6-1	ASRTGGWTGELF
TRBD1	TRBV4-2	ASSRRTGDNQPQH
NA	TRBV2	ASRDRLTNEKLF
NA	TRBV4-1	ASSRLGLPYNEQY
TRBD2	TRBV28	AAKSGTSGREQY
NA	TRBV4-3	ASNRFSYNEQF
NA	TRBV7-2	ASSPRFQGTAYEQY